A selection of T cell receptor beta chains follows, all from one sample in a study of identical twins. TCRdb re-called the 5' RACE reads with MiXCR, one entry per CDR3 protein. Among a few hundred thousand distinct CDR3 sequences listed, just under 9.5% were seen once. The data were also submitted as part of a second study, on yellow fever vaccine responses in identical twins.

The specimen was CD8+ T cells sorted from blood. The receptor set was obtained from a woman aged 18-29 years in good health. Each CDR3 is given with its conserved first and last residue.

V gene	J gene	CDR3 protein
TRBV4-3	TRBJ2-4	CASSQDRSASGIHKGNIQYF
TRBV20-1	TRBJ2-7	CSARDQIRGSSYEQYF
TRBV6-5	TRBJ2-5	CASSYAGLAGGAQYF
TRBV2	TRBJ2-3	CASSTLPRTDTQYF
TRBV16	TRBJ2-3	CASSPPSGGTVTQYF
TRBV11-2	TRBJ2-7	CASSLDSGRALEQYF
TRBV29-1	TRBJ2-1	CSVEGRGVSYNEQFF
TRBV5-1	TRBJ2-2	CASSQVTGELFF
TRBV6-2/TRBV6-3	TRBJ2-7	CASSYTVAGIIYEQYF
TRBV4-3	TRBJ2-2	CASSLDRDNTGELFF
TRBV25-1	TRBJ2-7	CASSERPWEQYF
TRBV7-8	TRBJ1-2	CASSKSGSQDYGYTF
TRBV2	TRBJ1-6	CASSDLRDRTNSPLHF
TRBV7-9	TRBJ2-7	CASSGIVGELFEQYF
TRBV10-2	TRBJ2-7	CASSEVAVSYEQYF
TRBV6-2/TRBV6-3	TRBJ2-1	CASSYQSSYNEQFF
TRBV12-3/TRBV12-4	TRBJ1-1	CASRWGAGEAFF
TRBV5-1	TRBJ1-2	CASSLLSSSYGYTF
TRBV6-2/TRBV6-3	TRBJ2-1	CASSLVPLNEQFF
TRBV5-1	TRBJ2-5	CASSTDSDRETQYF
TRBV28	TRBJ2-1	CASSLSLAGGPHNEQFF
TRBV29-1	TRBJ2-7	CSAIDNNYEQYF
TRBV15	TRBJ1-1	CATSRDQSPRTEAFF
TRBV11-2	TRBJ2-7	CASSLPDSYEQYF
TRBV10-3	TRBJ2-1	CAISEGLAPNNEQFF
TRBV6-4	TRBJ2-1	CASKTGTGASSYNEQFF
TRBV9	TRBJ1-1	CASSVGGTEAFF
TRBV6-1	TRBJ2-6	CASSPDRPSSGANVLTF
TRBV29-1	TRBJ1-1	CSVEGGANTEAFF
TRBV29-1	TRBJ2-7	CSVEDLAYEQYF
TRBV25-1	TRBJ1-2	CASSDGQGGEYGYTF
TRBV12-3/TRBV12-4	TRBJ2-3	CASNPSGSSPTDTQYF
TRBV4-1	TRBJ2-7	CASSQASGTEVYEQYF
TRBV5-1	TRBJ2-2	CASSQTPWELFF
TRBV27	TRBJ2-7	CASSPGAGPGYEQYF
TRBV5-1	TRBJ2-1	CASRGDRGTGSYNEQFF
TRBV20-1	TRBJ2-2	CSAKNLASGELFF
TRBV4-2	TRBJ2-1	CASSQDWAGGFYNEQFF
TRBV27	TRBJ2-7	CASGARNSYEQYF
TRBV7-9	TRBJ1-4	CASSPAEKLFF
TRBV2	TRBJ2-2	CASREPGQGAVTGELFF
TRBV7-3	TRBJ2-3	CASSPSGTSRTDTQYF
TRBV4-2	TRBJ1-6	CASSQDLFQGPNSPLHF
TRBV20-1	TRBJ2-1	CSALDRAYNEQFF
TRBV20-1	TRBJ1-6	CSAHETGMESPLHF
TRBV12-3/TRBV12-4	TRBJ2-2	CASRTGTTTTGELFF
TRBV20-1	TRBJ2-3	CSAPFGAGTDTQYF
TRBV29-1	TRBJ2-1	CSAPTSGSYNEQFF
TRBV6-5	TRBJ2-1	CASSYSDEQFF
TRBV12-3/TRBV12-4	TRBJ1-2	CASRLGEGGDYGYTF